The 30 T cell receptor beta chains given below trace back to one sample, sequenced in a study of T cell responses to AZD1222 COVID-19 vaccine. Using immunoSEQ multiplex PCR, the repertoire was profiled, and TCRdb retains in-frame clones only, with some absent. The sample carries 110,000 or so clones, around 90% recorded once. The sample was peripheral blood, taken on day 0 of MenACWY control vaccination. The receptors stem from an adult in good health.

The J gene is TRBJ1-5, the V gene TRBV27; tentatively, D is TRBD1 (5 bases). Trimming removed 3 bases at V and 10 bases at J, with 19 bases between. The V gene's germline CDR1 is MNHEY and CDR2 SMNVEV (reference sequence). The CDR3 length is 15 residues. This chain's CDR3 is CASSFAPGRGSPQHF. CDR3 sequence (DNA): TGTGCCAGCAGTTTTGCCCCGGGACGGGGAAGTCCCCAGCATTTT.

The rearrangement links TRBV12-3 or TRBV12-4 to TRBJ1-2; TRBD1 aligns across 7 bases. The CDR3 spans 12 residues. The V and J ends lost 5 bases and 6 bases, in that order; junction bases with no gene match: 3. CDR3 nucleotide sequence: TGTGCCAGCAGTCCCGACAGGGATGGCTACACCTTC. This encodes CASSPDRDGYTF.

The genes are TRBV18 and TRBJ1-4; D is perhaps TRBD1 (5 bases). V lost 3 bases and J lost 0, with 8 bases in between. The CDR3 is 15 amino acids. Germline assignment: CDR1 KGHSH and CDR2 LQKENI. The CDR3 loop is CASSPGGATNEKLFF. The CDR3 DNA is TGTGCCAGCTCACCCGGGGGAGCAACTAATGAAAAACTGTTTTTT.

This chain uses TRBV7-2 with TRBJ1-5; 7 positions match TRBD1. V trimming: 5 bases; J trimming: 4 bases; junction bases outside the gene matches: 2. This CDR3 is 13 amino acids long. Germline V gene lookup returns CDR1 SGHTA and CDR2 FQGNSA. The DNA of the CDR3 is TGTGCCAGCAGCCAGGGGGGGAATCAGCCCCAGCATTTT. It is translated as CASSQGGNQPQHF.

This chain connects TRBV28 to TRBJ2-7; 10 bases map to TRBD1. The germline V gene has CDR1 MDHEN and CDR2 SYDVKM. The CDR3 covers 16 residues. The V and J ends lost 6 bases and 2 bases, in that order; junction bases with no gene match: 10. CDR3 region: CASSRLGTGVPYEQYF. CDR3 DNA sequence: TGTGCCAGCAGCCGACTTGGGACAGGGGTCCCCTACGAGCAGTACTTC.

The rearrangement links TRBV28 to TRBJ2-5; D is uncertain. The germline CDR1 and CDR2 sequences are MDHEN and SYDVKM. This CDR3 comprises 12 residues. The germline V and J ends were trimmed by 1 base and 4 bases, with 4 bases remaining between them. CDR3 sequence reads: CASSLSVETQYF. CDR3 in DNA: TGTGCCAGCAGTTTATCGGTAGAGACCCAGTACTTC.

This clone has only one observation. The CDR3 coding sequence is TGTGCCAGCAGCCGGATTCAGAACTATGGCTACACCTTC. It codes for CASSRIQNYGYTF. This chain joins TRBV14 and TRBJ1-2; D is undetermined. The germline CDR1 and CDR2 sequences are SGHDN and FVKESK. CDR3 size: 13 residues. V gave up 4 bases and J gave up 2 bases, with 8 bases separating them.

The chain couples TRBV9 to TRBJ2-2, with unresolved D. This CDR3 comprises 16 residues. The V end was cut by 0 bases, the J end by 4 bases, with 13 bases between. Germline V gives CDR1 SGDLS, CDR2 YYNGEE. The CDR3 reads CASSVVSSLGTGELFF. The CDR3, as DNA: TGTGCCAGCAGCGTAGTTAGTAGTCTTGGCACCGGGGAGCTGTTTTTT.

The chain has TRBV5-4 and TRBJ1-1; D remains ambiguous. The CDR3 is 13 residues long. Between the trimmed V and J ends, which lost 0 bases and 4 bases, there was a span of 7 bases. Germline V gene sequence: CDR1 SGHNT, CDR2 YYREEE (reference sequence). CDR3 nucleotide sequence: TGTGCCAGCAGCTTGGGGAGTCGCACTGAAGCTTTCTTT. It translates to CASSLGSRTEAFF.

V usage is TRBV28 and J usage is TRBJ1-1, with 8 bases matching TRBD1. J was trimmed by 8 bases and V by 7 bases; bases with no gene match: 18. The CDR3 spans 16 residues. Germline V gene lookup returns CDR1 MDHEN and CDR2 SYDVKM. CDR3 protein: CASTLFLTGAGREAFF. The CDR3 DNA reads TGTGCCAGCACCCTTTTCCTGACAGGGGCCGGCCGGGAAGCTTTCTTT.

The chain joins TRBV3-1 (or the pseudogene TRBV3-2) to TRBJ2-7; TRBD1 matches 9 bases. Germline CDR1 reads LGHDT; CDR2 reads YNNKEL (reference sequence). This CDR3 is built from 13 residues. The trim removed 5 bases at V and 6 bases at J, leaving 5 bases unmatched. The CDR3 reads CASSYRGLGEQYF. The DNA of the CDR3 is TGTGCCAGCAGCTACAGGGGGCTCGGCGAGCAGTACTTC.

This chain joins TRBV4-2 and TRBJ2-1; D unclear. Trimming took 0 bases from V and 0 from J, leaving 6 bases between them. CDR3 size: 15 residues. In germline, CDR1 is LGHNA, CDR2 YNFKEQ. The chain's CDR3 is CASSQDPFSYNEQFF. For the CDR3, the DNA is TGTGCCAGCAGCCAAGATCCTTTCTCCTACAATGAGCAGTTCTTC.

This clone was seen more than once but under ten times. CDR3 coding DNA: TGTGCCAGTAGTATAGTCAGCCAGTTTTATAGCAATCAGCCCCAGCATTTT. Amino acids: CASSIVSQFYSNQPQHF. The chain has TRBV19 and TRBJ1-5; D gene uncertain. The CDR3 length is 17 residues. The V end lost 1 base, the J end lost 0 bases, and 13 bases lay between the germline ends. Germline loops: CDR1 LNHDA, CDR2 SQIVND (reference sequence).

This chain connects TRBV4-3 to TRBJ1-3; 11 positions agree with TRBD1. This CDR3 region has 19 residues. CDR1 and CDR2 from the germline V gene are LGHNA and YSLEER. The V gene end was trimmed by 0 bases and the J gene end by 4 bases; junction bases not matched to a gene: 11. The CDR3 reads CASSQDRTGGAEWGNTIYF. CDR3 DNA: TGCGCCAGCAGCCAAGATCGGACAGGGGGCGCGGAATGGGGAAACACCATATATTTT.

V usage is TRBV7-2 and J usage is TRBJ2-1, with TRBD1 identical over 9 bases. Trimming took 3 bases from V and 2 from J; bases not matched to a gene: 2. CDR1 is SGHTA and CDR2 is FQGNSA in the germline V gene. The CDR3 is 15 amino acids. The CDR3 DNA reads TGTGCCAGCAGCTTTACAGGGGGCACCTACAATGAGCAGTTCTTC. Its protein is CASSFTGGTYNEQFF.

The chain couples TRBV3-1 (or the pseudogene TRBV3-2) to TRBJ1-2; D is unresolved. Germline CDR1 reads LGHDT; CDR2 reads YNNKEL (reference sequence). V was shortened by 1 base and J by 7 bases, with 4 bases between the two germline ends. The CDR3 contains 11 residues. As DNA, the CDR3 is TGTGCCAGCAGCCAAGCGGGTGGCTACACCTTC. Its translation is CASSQAGGYTF.

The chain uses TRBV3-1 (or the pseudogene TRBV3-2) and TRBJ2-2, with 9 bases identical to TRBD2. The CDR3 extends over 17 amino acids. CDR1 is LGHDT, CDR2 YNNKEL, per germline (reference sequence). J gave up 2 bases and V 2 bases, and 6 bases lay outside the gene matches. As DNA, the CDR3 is TGTGCCAGCAGCCAACAGCGGGAGGTAGCAAACACCGGGGAGCTGTTTTTT. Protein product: CASSQQREVANTGELFF.

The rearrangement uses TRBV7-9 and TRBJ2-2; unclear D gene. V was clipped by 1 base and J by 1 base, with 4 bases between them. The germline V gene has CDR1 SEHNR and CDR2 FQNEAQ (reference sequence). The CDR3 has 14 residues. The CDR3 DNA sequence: TGTGCCAGCAGCTTAGACGAGAACACCGGGGAGCTGTTTTTT. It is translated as CASSLDENTGELFF.

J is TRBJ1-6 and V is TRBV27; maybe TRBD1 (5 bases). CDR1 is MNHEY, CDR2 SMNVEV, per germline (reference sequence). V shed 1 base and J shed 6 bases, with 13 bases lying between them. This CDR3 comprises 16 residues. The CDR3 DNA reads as TGTGCCAGCAGTTTATTATACGGGGCGGGTAATTCACCCCTCCACTTT. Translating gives CASSLLYGAGNSPLHF.

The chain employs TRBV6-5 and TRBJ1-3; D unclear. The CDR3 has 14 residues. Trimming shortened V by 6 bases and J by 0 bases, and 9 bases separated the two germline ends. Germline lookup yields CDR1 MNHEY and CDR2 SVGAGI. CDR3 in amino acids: CASRWRDSGNTIYF. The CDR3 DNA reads TGTGCCAGCAGGTGGAGGGACTCTGGAAACACCATATATTTT.

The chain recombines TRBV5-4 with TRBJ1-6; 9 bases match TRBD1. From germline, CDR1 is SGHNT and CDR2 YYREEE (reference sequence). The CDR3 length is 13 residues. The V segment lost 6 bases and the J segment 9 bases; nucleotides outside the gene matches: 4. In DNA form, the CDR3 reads TGTGCCAGCACTGACAGGGGGACTTCACCCCTCCACTTT. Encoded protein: CASTDRGTSPLHF.

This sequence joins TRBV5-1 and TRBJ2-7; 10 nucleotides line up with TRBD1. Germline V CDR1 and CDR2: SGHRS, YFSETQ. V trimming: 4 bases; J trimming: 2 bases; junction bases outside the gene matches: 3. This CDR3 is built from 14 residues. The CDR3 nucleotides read TGCGCCAGCAGCGCGACAGGGGGCGCCTACGAGCAGTACTTC. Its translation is CASSATGGAYEQYF.

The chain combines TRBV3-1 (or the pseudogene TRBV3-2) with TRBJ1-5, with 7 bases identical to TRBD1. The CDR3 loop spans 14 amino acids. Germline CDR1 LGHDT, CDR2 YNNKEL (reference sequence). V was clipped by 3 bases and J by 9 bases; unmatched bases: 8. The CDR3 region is CASSHSQGFGPQHF. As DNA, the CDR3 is TGTGCCAGCAGCCACTCACAGGGGTTTGGGCCCCAGCATTTT.

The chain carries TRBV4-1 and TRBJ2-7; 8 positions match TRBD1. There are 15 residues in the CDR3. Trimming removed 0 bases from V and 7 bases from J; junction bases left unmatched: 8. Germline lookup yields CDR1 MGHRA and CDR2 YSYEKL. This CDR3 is CASSQEGQGAGEQYF. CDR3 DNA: TGCGCCAGCAGCCAAGAAGGGCAGGGGGCAGGGGAGCAGTACTTC.

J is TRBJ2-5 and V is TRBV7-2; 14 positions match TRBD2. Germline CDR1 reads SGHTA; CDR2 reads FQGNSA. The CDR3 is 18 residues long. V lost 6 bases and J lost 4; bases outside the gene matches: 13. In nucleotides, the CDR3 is TGTGCCAGCAGTCGGGATGGGACTAGCGGGAGTTTCCGAGAGACCCAGTACTTC. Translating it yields CASSRDGTSGSFRETQYF.

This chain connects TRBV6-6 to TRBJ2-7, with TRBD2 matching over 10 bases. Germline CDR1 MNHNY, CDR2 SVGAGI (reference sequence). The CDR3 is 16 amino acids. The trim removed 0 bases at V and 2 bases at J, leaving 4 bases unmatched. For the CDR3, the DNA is TGTGCCAGCAGTTACTCGGACAGCGGGAGGGCCTACGAGCAGTACTTC. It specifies CASSYSDSGRAYEQYF.

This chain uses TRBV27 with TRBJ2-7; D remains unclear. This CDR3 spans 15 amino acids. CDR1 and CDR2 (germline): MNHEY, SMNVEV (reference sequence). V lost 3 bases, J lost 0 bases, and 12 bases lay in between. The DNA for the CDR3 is TGTGCCAGCAGTTTTGGCAGGCTTAGCTCCTACGAGCAGTACTTC. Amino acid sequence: CASSFGRLSSYEQYF.

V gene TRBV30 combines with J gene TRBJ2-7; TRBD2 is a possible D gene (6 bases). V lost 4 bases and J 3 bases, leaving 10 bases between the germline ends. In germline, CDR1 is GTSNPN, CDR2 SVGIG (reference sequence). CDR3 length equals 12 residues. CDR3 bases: TGTGCCTGGAAGCGGGTCGGCTACGAGCAGTACTTC. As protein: CAWKRVGYEQYF.

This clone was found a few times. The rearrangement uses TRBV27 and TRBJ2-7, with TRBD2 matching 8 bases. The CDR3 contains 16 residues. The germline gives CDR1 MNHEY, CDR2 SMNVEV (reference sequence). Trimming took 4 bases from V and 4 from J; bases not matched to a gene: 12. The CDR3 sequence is CASSSPYTSGQYEQYF. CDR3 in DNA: TGTGCCAGCAGTTCCCCTTATACTAGCGGACAATACGAGCAGTACTTC.

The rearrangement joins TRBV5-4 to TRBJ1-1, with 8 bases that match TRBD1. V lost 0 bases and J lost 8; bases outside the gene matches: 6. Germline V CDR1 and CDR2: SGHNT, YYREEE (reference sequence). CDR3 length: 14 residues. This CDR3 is CASSLARGPGEAFF. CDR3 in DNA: TGTGCCAGCAGCTTGGCCAGGGGGCCAGGGGAAGCTTTCTTT.